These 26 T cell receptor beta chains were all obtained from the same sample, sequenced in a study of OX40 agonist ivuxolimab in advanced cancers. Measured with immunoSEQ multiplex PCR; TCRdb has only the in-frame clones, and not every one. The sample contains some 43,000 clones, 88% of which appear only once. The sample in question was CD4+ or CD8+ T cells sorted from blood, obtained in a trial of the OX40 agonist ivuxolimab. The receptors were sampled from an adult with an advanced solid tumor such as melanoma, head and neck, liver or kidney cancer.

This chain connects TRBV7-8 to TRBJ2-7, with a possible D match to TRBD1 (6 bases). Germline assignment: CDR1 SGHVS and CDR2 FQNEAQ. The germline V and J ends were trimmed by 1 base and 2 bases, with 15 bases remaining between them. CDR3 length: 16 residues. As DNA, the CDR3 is TGTGCCAGCAGCTTAGGATCAGGGGTTTCCACCTACGAGCAGTACTTC. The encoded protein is CASSLGSGVSTYEQYF. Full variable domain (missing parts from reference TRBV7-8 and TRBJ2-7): GAGVSQSPRYKVAKRGQDVALRCDPISGHVSLFWYQQALGQGPEFLTYFQNEAQLDKSGLPSDRFFAERPEGSVSTLKIQRTQQEDSAVYLCASSLGSGVSTYEQYFGPGTRLTVT.

The CDR3: CASSAGPKGVHEQYF. CDR3 nucleotide sequence: TGCGCCAGCAGTGCCGGGCCAAAAGGGGTCCACGAGCAGTACTTC. The rearrangement uses TRBV4-1 and TRBJ2-7; a weak D match, TRBD1 (5 bases). Trimming stripped 6 bases from V and 5 bases from J, with 20 bases between. The CDR3 contains 15 residues. CDR1 and CDR2 from the germline V gene are MGHRA and YSYEKL.

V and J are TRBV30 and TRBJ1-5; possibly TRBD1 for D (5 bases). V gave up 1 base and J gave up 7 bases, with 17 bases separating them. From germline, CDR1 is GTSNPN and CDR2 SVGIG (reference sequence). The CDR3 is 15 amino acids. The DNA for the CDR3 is TGTGCCTGGAGTGCCGAACAGGTTAAGGGGCAGCCCCAGCATTTT. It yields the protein CAWSAEQVKGQPQHF.

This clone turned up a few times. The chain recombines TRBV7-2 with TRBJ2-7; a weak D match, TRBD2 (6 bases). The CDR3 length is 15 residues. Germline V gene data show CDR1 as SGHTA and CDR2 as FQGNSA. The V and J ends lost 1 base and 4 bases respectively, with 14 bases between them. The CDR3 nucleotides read TGTGCCAGCAGCTTAGGGGGAGGAGGCCCGTACGAGCAGTACTTC. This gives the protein CASSLGGGGPYEQYF.

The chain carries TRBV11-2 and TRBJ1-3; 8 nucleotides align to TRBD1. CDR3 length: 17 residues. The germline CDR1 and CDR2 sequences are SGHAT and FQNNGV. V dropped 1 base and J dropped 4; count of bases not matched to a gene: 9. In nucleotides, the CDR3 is TGTGCCAGCAGCTTAGGAAGGACAGGGCATCGGGGAAACACCATATATTTT. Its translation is CASSLGRTGHRGNTIYF.

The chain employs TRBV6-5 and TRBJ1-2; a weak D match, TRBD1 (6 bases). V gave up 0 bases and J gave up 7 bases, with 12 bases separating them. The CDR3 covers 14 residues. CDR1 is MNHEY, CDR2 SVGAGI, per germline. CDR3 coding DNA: TGTGCCAGCAGTTACTCGATACAGGGTGCTGGCTACACCTTC. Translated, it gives CASSYSIQGAGYTF.

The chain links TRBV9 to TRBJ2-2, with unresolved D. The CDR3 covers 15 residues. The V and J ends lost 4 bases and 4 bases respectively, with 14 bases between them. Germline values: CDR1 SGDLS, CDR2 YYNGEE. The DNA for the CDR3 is TGTGCCAGCAGCTTTTCAGCCTCGAGCACCGGGGAGCTGTTTTTT. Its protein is CASSFSASSTGELFF.

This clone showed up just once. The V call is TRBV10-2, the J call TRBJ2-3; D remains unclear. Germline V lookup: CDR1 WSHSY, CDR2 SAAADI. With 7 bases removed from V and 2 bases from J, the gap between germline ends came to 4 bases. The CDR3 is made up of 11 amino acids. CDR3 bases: TGCGCCAGCACCAACACAGATACGCAGTATTTT. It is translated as CASTNTDTQYF.

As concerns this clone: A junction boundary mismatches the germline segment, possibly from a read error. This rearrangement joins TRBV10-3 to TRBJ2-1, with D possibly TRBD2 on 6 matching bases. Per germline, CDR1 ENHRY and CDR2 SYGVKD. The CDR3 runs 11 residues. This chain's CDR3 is CATSGRNEQFF. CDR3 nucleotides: TGTGCCACCAGTGGGAGGAATGAGCAGTTCTTC.

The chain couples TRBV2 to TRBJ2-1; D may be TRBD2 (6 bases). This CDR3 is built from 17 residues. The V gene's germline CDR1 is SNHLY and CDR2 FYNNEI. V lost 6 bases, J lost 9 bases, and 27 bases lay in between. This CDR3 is CASRALATAMWRGEQFF. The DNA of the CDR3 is TGTGCCAGCAGAGCGCTAGCGACCGCCATGTGGAGGGGTGAGCAGTTCTTC.

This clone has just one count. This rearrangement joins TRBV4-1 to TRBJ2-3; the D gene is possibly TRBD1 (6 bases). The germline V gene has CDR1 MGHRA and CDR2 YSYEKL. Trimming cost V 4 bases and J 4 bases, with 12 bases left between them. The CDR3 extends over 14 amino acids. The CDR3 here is CASSRQGSSDTQYF. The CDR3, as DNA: TGCGCCAGCAGCCGTCAGGGGTCCTCAGATACGCAGTATTTT.

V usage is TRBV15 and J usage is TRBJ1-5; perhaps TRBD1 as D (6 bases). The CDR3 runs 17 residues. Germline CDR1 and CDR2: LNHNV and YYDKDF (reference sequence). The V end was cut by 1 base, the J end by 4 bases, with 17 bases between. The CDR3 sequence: CATSRVGGRVPNQPQHF. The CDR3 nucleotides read TGTGCCACCAGCAGAGTTGGGGGCCGCGTTCCGAATCAGCCCCAGCATTTT.

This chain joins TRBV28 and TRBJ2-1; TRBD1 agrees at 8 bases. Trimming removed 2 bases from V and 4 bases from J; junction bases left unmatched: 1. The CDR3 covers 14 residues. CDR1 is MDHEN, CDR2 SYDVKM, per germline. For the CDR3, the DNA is TGTGCCAGCAGTTTAGGGACAGGATACAATGAGCAGTTCTTC. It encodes CASSLGTGYNEQFF.

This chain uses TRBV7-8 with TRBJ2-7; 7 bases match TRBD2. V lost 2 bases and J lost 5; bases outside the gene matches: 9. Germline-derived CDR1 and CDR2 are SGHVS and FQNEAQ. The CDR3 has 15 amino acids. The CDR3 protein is CASSLQRTRTHEQYF. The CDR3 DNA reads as TGTGCCAGCAGCTTACAGAGGACTAGAACCCACGAGCAGTACTTC.

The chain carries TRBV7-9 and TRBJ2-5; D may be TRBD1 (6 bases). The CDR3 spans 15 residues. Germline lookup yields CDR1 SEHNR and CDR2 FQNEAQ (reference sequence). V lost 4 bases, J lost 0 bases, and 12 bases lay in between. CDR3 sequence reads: CASSSQGKYQETQYF. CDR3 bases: TGTGCCAGCAGCTCCCAGGGGAAATACCAAGAGACCCAGTACTTC.

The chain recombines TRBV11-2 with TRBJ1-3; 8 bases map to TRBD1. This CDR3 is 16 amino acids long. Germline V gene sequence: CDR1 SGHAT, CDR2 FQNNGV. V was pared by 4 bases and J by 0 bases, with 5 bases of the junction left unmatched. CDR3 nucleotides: TGTGCCAGCAGCTCCACAGGGGGTAGCTCTGGAAACACCATATATTTT. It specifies CASSSTGGSSGNTIYF.

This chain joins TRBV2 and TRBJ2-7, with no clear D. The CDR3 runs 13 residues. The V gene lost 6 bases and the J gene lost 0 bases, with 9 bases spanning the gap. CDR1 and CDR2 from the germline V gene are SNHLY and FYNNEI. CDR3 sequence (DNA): TGTGCCAGCAGATCGGCGGCCTCCTACGAGCAGTACTTC. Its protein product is CASRSAASYEQYF. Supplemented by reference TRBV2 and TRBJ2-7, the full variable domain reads EPEVTQTPSHQVTQMGQEVILRCVPISNHLYFYWYRQILGQKVEFLVSFYNNEISEKSEIFDDQFSVERPDGSNFTLKIRSTKLEDSAMYFCASRSAASYEQYFGPGTRLTVT.

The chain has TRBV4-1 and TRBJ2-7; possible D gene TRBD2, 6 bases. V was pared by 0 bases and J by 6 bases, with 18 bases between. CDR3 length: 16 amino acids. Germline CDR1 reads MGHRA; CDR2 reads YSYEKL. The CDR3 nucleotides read TGCGCCAGCAGCCAAGATCCGGGACTTCGTGGCGGCGAGCAGTACTTC. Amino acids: CASSQDPGLRGGEQYF.

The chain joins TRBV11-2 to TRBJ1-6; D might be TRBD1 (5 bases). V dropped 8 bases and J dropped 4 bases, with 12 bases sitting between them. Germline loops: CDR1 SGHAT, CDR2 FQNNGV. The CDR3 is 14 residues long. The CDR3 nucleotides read TGTGCCAGCGCGGAGGGACTTTATAATTCACCCCTCCACTTT. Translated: CASAEGLYNSPLHF.

The CDR3 DNA sequence: TGCACCAGCAGCCAAGCAACCGGGACAGAGCCGGACGAGCAGTACTTC. Protein: CTSSQATGTEPDEQYF. J is TRBJ2-7 and V is TRBV1; the table names TRBD1, a call not compared with the DNA. TRBV1 is flagged as a pseudogene. The CDR3 totals 16 residues.

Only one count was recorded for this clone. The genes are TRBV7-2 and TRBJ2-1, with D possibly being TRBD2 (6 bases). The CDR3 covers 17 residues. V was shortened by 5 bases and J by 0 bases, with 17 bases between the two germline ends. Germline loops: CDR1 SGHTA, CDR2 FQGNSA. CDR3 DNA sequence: TGTGCCAGCAGCACCCCGGATGGGGGGTCCTCCTACAATGAGCAGTTCTTC. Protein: CASSTPDGGSSYNEQFF.

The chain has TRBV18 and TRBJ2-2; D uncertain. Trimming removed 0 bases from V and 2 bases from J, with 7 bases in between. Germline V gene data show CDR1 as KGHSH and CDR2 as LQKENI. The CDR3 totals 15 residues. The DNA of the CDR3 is TGTGCCAGCTCACCACCGAGGCCCAACACCGGGGAGCTGTTTTTT. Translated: CASSPPRPNTGELFF.

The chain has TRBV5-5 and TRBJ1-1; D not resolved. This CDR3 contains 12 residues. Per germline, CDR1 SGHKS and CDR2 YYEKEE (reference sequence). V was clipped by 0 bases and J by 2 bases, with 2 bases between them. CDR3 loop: CASSLVNTEAFF. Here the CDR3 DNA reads TGTGCCAGCAGCTTGGTAAACACTGAAGCTTTCTTT.

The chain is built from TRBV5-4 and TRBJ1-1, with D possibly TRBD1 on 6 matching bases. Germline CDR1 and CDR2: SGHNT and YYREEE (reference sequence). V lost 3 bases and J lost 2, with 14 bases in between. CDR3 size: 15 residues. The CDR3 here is CASSSYRDGNTEAFF. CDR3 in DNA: TGTGCCAGCAGCTCCTACAGGGATGGAAACACTGAAGCTTTCTTT. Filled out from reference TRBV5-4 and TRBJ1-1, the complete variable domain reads ETGVTQSPTHLIKTRGQQVTLRCSSQSGHNTVSWYQQALGQGPQFIFQYYREEENGRGNFPPRFSGLQFPNYSSELNVNALELDDSALYLCASSSYRDGNTEAFFGQGTRLTVV.

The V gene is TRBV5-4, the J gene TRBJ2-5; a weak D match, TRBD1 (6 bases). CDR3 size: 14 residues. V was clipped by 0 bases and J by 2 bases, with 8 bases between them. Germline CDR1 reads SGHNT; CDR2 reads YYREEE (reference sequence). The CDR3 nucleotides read TGTGCCAGCAGCTTGGACAGGGAACAAGAGACCCAGTACTTC. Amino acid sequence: CASSLDREQETQYF. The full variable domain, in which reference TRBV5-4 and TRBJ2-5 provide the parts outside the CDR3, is ETGVTQSPTHLIKTRGQQVTLRCSSQSGHNTVSWYQQALGQGPQFIFQYYREEENGRGNFPPRFSGLQFPNYSSELNVNALELDDSALYLCASSLDREQETQYFGPGTRLLVL.

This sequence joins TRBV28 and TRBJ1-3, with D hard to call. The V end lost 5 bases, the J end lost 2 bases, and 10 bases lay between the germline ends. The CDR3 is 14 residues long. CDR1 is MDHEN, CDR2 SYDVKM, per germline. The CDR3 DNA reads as TGTGCCAGCAGTCGATCTGACCCTGGAAACACCATATATTTT. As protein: CASSRSDPGNTIYF.